The source of this TCR beta chain is a study of blood T cells in healthy people across ages. The table lists this clonotype with a few counts. Germline CDR1 reads MNHEY; CDR2 reads SVGEGT. The trim removed 2 bases at V and 2 bases at J, leaving 4 bases unmatched. There are 15 residues in the CDR3. Through a sample-barcoded 5' primer and a J-beta primer mix, a second PCR was run for about 6 to 11 cycles. From the 5' RACE reads, TCRdb called clonotypes with MiXCR, one entry per CDR3 protein. The sample yields approximately 1,000,000 distinct CDR3 sequences, under 40% seen once. The sample comprised blood. The chain employs TRBV6-2 or TRBV6-3 and TRBJ1-2; TRBD1 matches 8 bases. The source of this sequence is a man younger than 35 in good health. The DNA of the CDR3 is TGTGCCAGCAGTTACGAGGCAGGGGGCAACTATGGCTACACCTTC. This translates into CASSYEAGGNYGYTF.